The 7 T cell receptor beta chains presented below share a single source sample, sequenced in a study of T cell repertoires in cytomegalovirus infection. TCRdb re-analysed the reads in MiXCR, keeping a single row per CDR3 protein. The table shows 550,000 to 850,000 distinct CDR3 sequences, with around a third occurring only once. These receptors' targets are unknown. The sample was cultured PBMCs, taken from culture after CMV antigen stimulation. These receptors came from a human donor in good health (CMV status not recorded). Some clones in this sample may be carry-over from other donors' samples.

The chain has TRBV4-1 and TRBJ1-6; D gene uncertain. The germline V gene encodes CDR1 MGHRA and CDR2 YSYEKL. Trimming shortened V by 0 bases and J by 9 bases, and 9 bases separated the two germline ends. The CDR3 runs to 14 residues. The CDR3 sequence: CASSQDGFGSPLHF. CDR3 nucleotide sequence: TGCGCCAGCAGCCAAGATGGTTTCGGTTCACCCCTCCACTTT.

This clonotype was detected a few times. The V call is TRBV6-6, the J call TRBJ1-6; the D gene is possibly TRBD1 (6 bases). Trimming removed 5 bases from V and 9 bases from J, with 26 bases in between. The germline V gene encodes CDR1 MNHNY and CDR2 SVGAGI (reference sequence). The CDR3 spans 18 residues. CDR3 DNA sequence: TGTGCCAGCAGTGACGACAGTCCCGGGACATTTTCTGGTTCACCCCTCCACTTT. Translating it yields CASSDDSPGTFSGSPLHF.

The gene calls are TRBV19 and TRBJ1-5; no definite D call. Germline V gives CDR1 LNHDA, CDR2 SQIVND (reference sequence). V was cut by 1 base and J by 11 bases, with 12 bases left in between. The CDR3 has 13 amino acids. CDR3 sequence reads: CASSIVESEAQHF. The CDR3 DNA sequence: TGTGCCAGTAGTATAGTGGAATCAGAGGCCCAGCATTTT.

This clonotype occurred a few times. The genes are TRBV6-2 or TRBV6-3 and TRBJ1-5, with 8 bases aligning to TRBD1. V trimming: 5 bases; J trimming: 0 bases; junction bases outside the gene matches: 3. Germline assignment: CDR1 MNHEY and CDR2 SVGEGT. The CDR3 extends over 15 amino acids. The CDR3 sequence is CASSGQGYSNQPQHF. In DNA form, the CDR3 reads TGTGCCAGCAGTGGACAGGGATATAGCAATCAGCCCCAGCATTTT.

This clonotype was seen more than once but under ten times. The gene calls are TRBV7-2 and TRBJ1-1; D gene ambiguous. With 5 bases removed from V and 2 bases from J, the gap between germline ends came to 18 bases. This CDR3 comprises 16 residues. Germline CDR1 reads SGHTA; CDR2 reads FQGNSA. This chain's CDR3 is CASSPRQVSANTEAFF. The CDR3, as DNA: TGTGCCAGCAGCCCGCGTCAGGTATCTGCCAACACTGAAGCTTTCTTT.

This sequence joins TRBV11-3 and TRBJ2-2, with TRBD2 as a possible D gene (5 bases). V lost 1 base to trimming and J lost 5 bases, with 8 bases between them. CDR3 length: 14 residues. Germline V gene sequence: CDR1 SGHNT, CDR2 YENEEA. CDR3 nucleotides: TGTGCCAGCAGCTTAGGGACTGAAACCGGGGAGCTGTTTTTT. Translation gives CASSLGTETGELFF. Based on the CDR3 plus reference TRBV11-3 and TRBJ2-2, the full variable domain is EAGVVQSPRYKIIEKKQPVAFWCNPISGHNTLYWYLQNLGQGPELLIRYENEEAVDDSQLPKDRFSAERLKGVDSTLKIQPAELGDSAVYLCASSLGTETGELFFGEGSRLTVL.

This clonotype was seen many times. This chain connects TRBV7-2 to TRBJ2-1; D is perhaps TRBD1 (6 bases). The CDR3 consists of 16 residues. The germline gives CDR1 SGHTA, CDR2 FQGNSA. V was trimmed by 4 bases and J by 3 bases, leaving 16 bases between them. CDR3 nucleotides: TGTGCCAGCAGCTCCGGGACCGACAGGATCTACAATGAGCAGTTCTTC. Amino acid sequence: CASSSGTDRIYNEQFF.